This record looks at one T cell receptor beta chain sequence and its context. What it recognizes is unknown. From the 5' RACE reads, TCRdb called clonotypes with MiXCR, one entry per CDR3 protein. The sample lists fewer than 500,000 distinct CDR3 sequences; roughly a quarter were seen once. This specimen comes from a study of identical twins. General study points: Reduced insertions were recorded for abundant cord blood beta clonotypes, with no such pattern in memory repertoires. Researchers reported excess low generation probability among twin-shared out-of-frame alpha sequences.

Trimming left V 7 bases short and J 1 base short, with 13 bases between. The germline V gene has CDR1 SQVTM and CDR2 ANQGSEA. This CDR3 comprises 13 residues. These records were also assigned to another study, of T cells expressing NK-cell markers. That study adds: Serological testing identified seven of the eight sequenced donors as HCMV-seropositive and one as seronegative. Expanded NKG2C+ T cell clones had unclear HCMV specificity.

Sequencing was done on a sample of CD4+ T cells sorted from blood. The chain is built from TRBV29-1 and TRBJ1-1; D uncertain. The TCR sequence derives from a woman between 18 and 29 years old in good health. The CDR3 DNA reads as TGCAGCGGTACGTTGCAACAGAACACTGAAGCTTTCTTT. Translating gives CSGTLQQNTEAFF.